Below, 21 T cell receptor beta chains from the same sample are listed, as sequenced in a study of cytomegalovirus exposure and HLA in healthy donors (dated 2017 in TCRdb). Library method: the immunoSEQ multiplex PCR assay. The multiplex PCR relied on a mix of 60 forward primers for TCR Vbeta segments and 13 reverse primers for TCR Jbeta segments. TCRdb carries this immuneACCESS record with in-frame sequences only. Its versions omit some clonotypes, under half of them owing to an unresolved V gene in the studies checked, with the rest unexplained. This sample holds some 150,000 clones; approximately 84% were observed only once. The top ten constitute around 4.3% of the sample. The sequenced sample consisted of PBMCs. These receptor sequences come from a woman aged 45-60 years in good health and CMV-seropositive.

This clone was picked up a small number of times. The chain has TRBV7-2 and TRBJ1-3; TRBD1 might be the D (5 bases). This CDR3 comprises 15 residues. The V gene lost 1 base and the J gene lost 2 bases, with 9 bases spanning the gap. Germline V lookup: CDR1 SGHTA, CDR2 FQGNSA. Here the CDR3 DNA reads TGTGCCAGCAGCTTAGGCCCGGACACTGGAAACACCATATATTTT. This sequence encodes CASSLGPDTGNTIYF.

The CDR3 sequence is CAWDRPTNYGYTF. Here the CDR3 DNA reads TGTGCCTGGGACAGGCCAACTAACTATGGCTACACCTTC. The rearrangement links TRBV30 to TRBJ1-2, with D perhaps matching TRBD1 (6 bases). CDR1 is GTSNPN and CDR2 is SVGIG in the germline V gene (reference sequence). The CDR3 is 13 residues long. V shed 5 bases and J shed 0 bases, with 10 bases lying between them.

V is TRBV5-1 and J is TRBJ1-1; D may be TRBD1 (5 bases). This CDR3 contains 13 residues. Per germline, CDR1 SGHRS and CDR2 YFSETQ. V shed 0 bases and J shed 11 bases, with 14 bases lying between them. CDR3 residues: CASSLEGPEPAFF. The DNA of the CDR3 is TGCGCCAGCAGCTTGGAGGGGCCAGAACCTGCTTTCTTT.

The chain is built from TRBV28 and TRBJ1-2; 7 bases agree with TRBD1. The germline gives CDR1 MDHEN, CDR2 SYDVKM. The CDR3 is 13 amino acids. After removal of 4 bases from V and 1 base from J, the junction contained 0 bases not matched to a gene. The CDR3 region has the DNA TGTGCCAGCAGTTCAGGGGGTAACTATGGCTACACCTTC. This translates into CASSSGGNYGYTF.

The chain recombines TRBV5-1 with TRBJ2-7; D is unclear. CDR1 and CDR2 from the germline V gene are SGHRS and YFSETQ. This CDR3 region has 15 residues. Trimming removed 2 bases at V and 3 bases at J, with 15 bases between. DNA of the CDR3: TGCGCCAGCAGCTTCGCAACTCCCCCCCTCTACGAGCAGTACTTC. This gives the protein CASSFATPPLYEQYF.

This clone came up a few times. V and J are TRBV28 and TRBJ2-5; D possibly corresponds to TRBD1 (5 bases). V lost 3 bases, J lost 4 bases, and 9 bases lay in between. This CDR3 is 13 amino acids long. Germline-derived CDR1 and CDR2 are MDHEN and SYDVKM. The CDR3: CASSFQGRETQYF. The CDR3 coding sequence is TGTGCCAGCAGTTTCCAGGGTAGAGAGACCCAGTACTTC.

V gene TRBV10-3 combines with J gene TRBJ2-5; 7 bases line up with TRBD1. The DNA matches TRBJ2-7 better at its end, which makes the J call doubtful. CDR1 is ENHRY and CDR2 is SYGVKD in the germline V gene. The length of the CDR3 is 15 residues. Here the CDR3 reads CAISPGQRSSYEQYF. CDR3 DNA sequence: TGTGCCATCAGCCCGGGACAGCGAAGCTCCTACGAGCAGTACTTC.

The rearrangement uses TRBV7-2 and TRBJ1-2; the D is unclear. V was shortened by 0 bases and J by 4 bases, with 12 bases between the two germline ends. CDR3 length: 15 amino acids. Germline values: CDR1 SGHTA, CDR2 FQGNSA. CDR3 in DNA: TGTGCCAGCAGCTTAGCGTATGTCAGCGGCTATGGCTACACCTTC. It codes for CASSLAYVSGYGYTF.

This clone was observed a single time. The V gene is TRBV7-2, the J gene TRBJ1-1, with D hard to call. With 0 bases removed from V and 11 bases from J, the gap between germline ends came to 13 bases. In germline, CDR1 is SGHTA, CDR2 FQGNSA. The CDR3 has 13 residues. The DNA of the CDR3 is TGTGCCAGCAGCTTAGCGGAATGGAGCGGGGCTTTCTTT. This codes for CASSLAEWSGAFF.

The chain recombines TRBV7-2 with TRBJ1-1; 7 bases are shared with TRBD1. This CDR3 region has 14 residues. V dropped 5 bases and J dropped 6; count of bases not matched to a gene: 9. The germline V gene has CDR1 SGHTA and CDR2 FQGNSA. The CDR3 DNA sequence: TGTGCCAGCAGCCCGACAGGGATGCTCGCTGAAGCTTTCTTT. Translated: CASSPTGMLAEAFF.

This rearrangement joins TRBV6-5 to TRBJ2-1; D may be TRBD2 (6 bases). The CDR3 totals 14 residues. Germline V CDR1 and CDR2: MNHEY, SVGAGI. With 6 bases removed from V and 7 bases from J, the gap between germline ends came to 16 bases. The CDR3: CASSPRRVWNEQFF. CDR3 DNA: TGTGCCAGCAGCCCAAGGAGGGTGTGGAATGAGCAGTTCTTC.

The rearrangement links TRBV4-2 to TRBJ2-5; 7 bases are a match to TRBD1. J lost 5 bases, V lost 5 bases, and 8 bases had no gene match. The CDR3 has 14 amino acids. Germline V lookup: CDR1 LGHNA, CDR2 YNFKEQ. Written as DNA, the CDR3 is TGTGCCAGCAGCTCCCGAGGGGGCTCGGAGACCCAGTACTTC. This gives the protein CASSSRGGSETQYF.

Worth noting for this clone: Mismatch with germline at one junction end may stem from a read error. The V and J genes are TRBV10-3 and TRBJ2-5, with D possibly matching TRBD1 (6 bases). This CDR3 has 12 amino acids. Germline values: CDR1 ENHRY, CDR2 SYGVKD. The CDR3 here is CAIRDRQEAQYF. The CDR3 DNA follows: TGTGCCATCAGGGACAGACAAGAGGCCCAGTACTTC.

The chain recombines TRBV5-4 with TRBJ1-2; perhaps TRBD1 as D (6 bases). The CDR3 is 15 amino acids. Trimming cost V 4 bases and J 5 bases, with 18 bases left between them. Germline V gene sequence: CDR1 SGHNT, CDR2 YYREEE (reference sequence). In nucleotides, the CDR3 is TGTGCCAGCAGCCCCAGTCCGGACAGAATTTATGGCTACACCTTC. Its protein is CASSPSPDRIYGYTF.

The rearrangement uses TRBV28 and TRBJ2-7, with D hard to call. V lost 6 bases to trimming and J lost 1 base, with 10 bases between them. Germline lookup yields CDR1 MDHEN and CDR2 SYDVKM. The CDR3 runs 13 residues. The CDR3 coding sequence is TGTGCCAGCAGAGTGCGTAGTTCCTACGAGCAGTACTTC. Its protein is CASRVRSSYEQYF.

The chain is built from TRBV10-3 and TRBJ1-2, with TRBD1 matching over 10 bases. This CDR3 contains 13 residues. Germline V gene sequence: CDR1 ENHRY, CDR2 SYGVKD. Germline trimming cut 6 bases from V and 6 bases from J; bases unmatched to any gene: 4. CDR3 in DNA: TGTGCCATCAGGGGACAGGGGACGGATGGCTACACCTTC. Encoded protein: CAIRGQGTDGYTF.

The chain links TRBV9 to TRBJ1-1; D remains unclear. This CDR3 has 14 amino acids. Looked up from germline, CDR1 is SGDLS and CDR2 is YYNGEE. The V end lost 4 bases, the J end lost 4 bases, and 14 bases lay between the germline ends. The CDR3 reads CASSSSGVSTEAFF. DNA for the CDR3: TGTGCCAGCAGCTCCAGCGGGGTCAGCACTGAAGCTTTCTTT.

The chain recombines TRBV5-1 with TRBJ1-2; 7 nucleotides line up with TRBD1. Germline loops: CDR1 SGHRS, CDR2 YFSETQ. V shed 0 bases, J shed 8 bases, and the junction held 13 bases outside the gene matches. The CDR3 covers 16 residues. The CDR3 loop is CASSLEIGGQSAGYTF. CDR3 nucleotide sequence: TGCGCCAGCAGCTTGGAAATAGGGGGCCAGTCGGCCGGCTACACCTTC. Full variable domain (remainder filled in from reference TRBV5-1 and TRBJ1-2): KAGVTQTPRYLIKTRGQQVTLSCSPISGHRSVSWYQQTPGQGLQFLFEYFSETQRNKGNFPGRFSGRQFSNSRSEMNVSTLELGDSALYLCASSLEIGGQSAGYTFGSGTRLTVV.

V usage is TRBV5-1 and J usage is TRBJ2-2; 10 bases match TRBD1. The germline V gene encodes CDR1 SGHRS and CDR2 YFSETQ. CDR3 length: 16 residues. V trimming: 4 bases; J trimming: 5 bases; junction bases outside the gene matches: 8. The CDR3 is CASSARDRGETGELFF. The CDR3 DNA reads TGCGCCAGCAGCGCTAGGGACAGGGGTGAAACCGGGGAGCTGTTTTTT.

The chain carries TRBV28 and TRBJ2-5; D remains ambiguous. The closer fit of TRBJ2-7 to the DNA end suggests the J call may be wrong. Germline CDR1 is MDHEN and CDR2 is SYDVKM. This CDR3 has 14 amino acids. CDR3 region: CASSLGTPGYEQYF. For the CDR3, the DNA is TGTGCCAGCAGTTTAGGAACTCCCGGGTACGAGCAGTACTTC.

This chain connects TRBV5-1 to TRBJ2-2; 7 bases match TRBD1. Germline assignment: CDR1 SGHRS and CDR2 YFSETQ. Trimming removed 0 bases from V and 5 bases from J; junction bases left unmatched: 4. The CDR3 runs 15 residues. The CDR3 protein is CASSLGQGPTGELFF. The DNA for the CDR3 is TGCGCCAGCAGCTTGGGACAGGGACCTACCGGGGAGCTGTTTTTT.